This TCR beta chain was sequenced for a study of blood T cell repertoires in COVID-19. About the study: Samples representing acute and convalescent COVID-19 were sourced from the United States, Italy and Spain.

Recovered participants had two consecutive negative NP/OP PCR tests, healthcare professional clearance, or symptom resolution. The data were produced by immunoSEQ multiplex PCR, yet TCRdb's version contains in-frame clones alone and is incomplete. The sample has roughly 300,000 clones, 87% seen once. This receptor was taken from a woman younger than 45 who had recovered from COVID-19. Sample: PBMCs or T cells enriched from blood (not recorded which).

This CDR3 is CASSLDGRGQPQHF. The CDR3 DNA reads as TGCGCCAGCAGCTTGGACGGGAGGGGTCAGCCCCAGCATTTT. V usage is TRBV5-1 and J usage is TRBJ1-5, with D possibly matching TRBD1 (5 bases). Trimming removed 0 bases at V and 6 bases at J, with 10 bases between. The CDR3 is 14 amino acids. Germline V gene data show CDR1 as SGHRS and CDR2 as YFSETQ.